Sequencing of this T cell receptor (beta chain) was carried out in a study of cytomegalovirus exposure and HLA in healthy donors. Findings and limits, study-wide: In a later analysis, roughly 17,000 TCR beta sequences were associated with HLA alleles at 0.05 false discovery rate.

Trimming took 5 bases from V and 5 from J; bases not matched to a gene: 11. Germline V gene sequence: CDR1 SQVTM, CDR2 ANQGSEA. The CDR3 loop spans 15 amino acids. As for this clone: Its antigen is currently unknown.

Primers: 60 Vbeta forward and 13 Jbeta reverse. Produced via immunoSEQ multiplex PCR; TCRdb's table is partial and in-frame only. The sample has more than 100,000 clones; under 80% are singletons. The TCR sequence derives from a man aged 55 to 70 in good health and CMV-seropositive. The chain uses TRBV29-1 and TRBJ1-2; 10 nucleotides agree with TRBD1. What was sequenced was PBMCs. The CDR3 loop reads CSVQRGDRGFYGYTF. The CDR3 DNA sequence: TGCAGCGTTCAGAGGGGGGACAGGGGCTTTTATGGCTACACCTTC.